Listed here are 23 T cell receptor beta chains from one sample, sequenced in a study of blood T cell repertoires in COVID-19. The table came from immunoSEQ multiplex PCR; TCRdb's copy has only in-frame clones and leaves some out. The sample consists of nearly 250,000 clones, approximately 82% of them appearing once. Sequenced input: peripheral blood. All receptors come from an elderly woman with acute or convalescent COVID-19.

In this sample, this clone turned up once. The chain's CDR3 is CASTVGAQGYTF. CDR3 in DNA: TGTGCCAGCACCGTGGGGGCCCAAGGCTACACCTTC. The chain links TRBV28 to TRBJ1-2, with D perhaps TRBD1 (6 bases). There are 12 residues in the CDR3. The V end lost 7 bases, the J end lost 8 bases, and 14 bases lay between the germline ends. The germline V gene has CDR1 MDHEN and CDR2 SYDVKM.

The gene calls are TRBV2 and TRBJ2-5; maybe TRBD2 (6 bases). The germline V and J ends were trimmed by 8 bases and 4 bases, with 11 bases remaining between them. The CDR3 sequence is 12 residues long. Looked up from germline, CDR1 is SNHLY and CDR2 is FYNNEI. This CDR3 reads CASGLGGETQYF. As DNA, the CDR3 is TGTGCCAGCGGGCTCGGGGGAGAGACCCAGTACTTC.

Only one count was recorded for this clone. CDR3 amino acids: CASSLHTSGLNTGELFF. DNA of the CDR3: TGTGCCAGCAGTTTGCACACTAGCGGCCTAAACACCGGGGAGCTGTTTTTT. This chain uses TRBV28 with TRBJ2-2; the match to TRBD2 covers 8 bases. V was clipped by 3 bases and J by 2 bases; unmatched bases: 8. Looked up from germline, CDR1 is MDHEN and CDR2 is SYDVKM. This CDR3 has 17 residues.

The genes are TRBV7-6 and TRBJ2-2; D is perhaps TRBD2 (6 bases). The V gene lost 5 bases and the J gene lost 4 bases, with 17 bases spanning the gap. The germline V gene encodes CDR1 SGHVS and CDR2 FNYEAQ. This CDR3 spans 16 amino acids. The DNA for the CDR3 is TGTGCCAGCAGCCCCTCCGGAGGGTACATCACCGGGGAGCTGTTTTTT. As protein: CASSPSGGYITGELFF.

The chain employs TRBV24-1 and TRBJ2-1; the D gene is possibly TRBD2 (6 bases). Germline lookup yields CDR1 KGHDR and CDR2 SFDVKD. The CDR3 consists of 14 residues. V shed 10 bases and J shed 1 base, with 13 bases lying between them. The CDR3 region is CATSPGGSYNEQFF. In nucleotides, the CDR3 is TGTGCCACATCCCCCGGGGGTTCCTACAATGAGCAGTTCTTC.

This sequence joins TRBV6-2 or TRBV6-3 and TRBJ2-5; 9 bases agree with TRBD1. The CDR3 has 14 amino acids. CDR1 is MNHEY and CDR2 is SVGEGT in the germline V gene. V lost 6 bases and J lost 10; bases outside the gene matches: 12. CDR3 loop: CASSIGGQGRIQYF. The CDR3, as DNA: TGTGCCAGCAGCATAGGGGGACAGGGAAGAATCCAGTACTTC.

The chain couples TRBV4-2 to TRBJ1-5, with 8 positions matching TRBD1. The V gene's germline CDR1 is LGHNA and CDR2 YNFKEQ. V shed 1 base and J 0 bases; nucleotides not matched to a gene: 8. The CDR3 runs to 18 residues. The CDR3 sequence is CASSQGAGGSDSNQPQHF. The CDR3 bases are TGTGCCAGCAGCCAAGGTGCAGGGGGCTCCGATAGCAATCAGCCCCAGCATTTT.

This clone came up a few times. Other DNA sequences in the sample encode the same CDR3. The CDR3 region has the DNA TGTGCCAGCAGTTACGGAGGGAACTATGGCTACACCTTC. It yields the protein CASSYGGNYGYTF. The chain joins TRBV6-5 to TRBJ1-2; D remains ambiguous. The V end lost 2 bases, the J end lost 2 bases, and 6 bases lay between the germline ends. The CDR3 runs 13 residues. CDR1 and CDR2 (germline): MNHEY, SVGAGI.

The chain uses TRBV20-1 and TRBJ2-7; D is uncertain. The CDR3 sequence is 11 residues long. Germline V gene data show CDR1 as DFQATT and CDR2 as SNEGSKA (reference sequence). With 1 base removed from V and 7 bases from J, the gap between germline ends came to 8 bases. The CDR3 sequence: CSARGLREQYF. As DNA, the CDR3 is TGCAGTGCTAGAGGACTTAGAGAGCAGTACTTC.

The rearrangement links TRBV18 to TRBJ2-1; TRBD1 might be the D (5 bases). The V and J ends lost 6 bases and 4 bases respectively, with 16 bases between them. Germline V gene sequence: CDR1 KGHSH, CDR2 LQKENI. The CDR3 is 15 amino acids. CDR3 in DNA: TGTGCCAGCTCCCCGGACCAGGGTATGTACAATGAGCAGTTCTTC. It codes for CASSPDQGMYNEQFF. Drawing the rest from reference TRBV18 and TRBJ2-1, the complete variable domain is NAGVMQNPRHLVRRRGQEARLRCSPMKGHSHVYWYRQLPEEGLKFMVYLQKENIIDESGMPKERFSAEFPKEGPSILRIQQVVRGDSAAYFCASSPDQGMYNEQFFGPGTRLTVL.

The chain uses TRBV9 and TRBJ1-4; D uncertain. The CDR3 is 15 amino acids. Trimming pared 10 bases from V and 4 bases from J, leaving 20 bases between. Germline lookup yields CDR1 SGDLS and CDR2 YYNGEE. CDR3 loop: CAGTAPGGYNEKLFF. CDR3 nucleotides: TGTGCCGGAACAGCCCCCGGTGGGTATAATGAAAAACTGTTTTTT.

DNA for the CDR3: TGTGCCAGCAGCTTTGGGGCAGTTGATAATTCACCCCTCCACTTT. Amino acids: CASSFGAVDNSPLHF. This chain connects TRBV7-2 to TRBJ1-6, with D maybe TRBD1 (5 bases). This CDR3 is built from 15 residues. The V gene's germline CDR1 is SGHTA and CDR2 FQGNSA. Trimming shortened V by 3 bases and J by 5 bases, and 11 bases separated the two germline ends.

The rearrangement uses TRBV19 and TRBJ1-1; 8 bases are shared with TRBD1. There are 14 residues in the CDR3. V was clipped by 6 bases and J by 0 bases; unmatched bases: 3. CDR1 is LNHDA, CDR2 SQIVND, per germline (reference sequence). This CDR3 reads CASRRQGMNTEAFF. The CDR3 DNA sequence: TGTGCCAGTAGACGACAGGGGATGAACACTGAAGCTTTCTTT. The full variable domain, with the rest looked up from reference TRBV19 and TRBJ1-1, is DGGITQSPKYLFRKEGQNVTLSCEQNLNHDAMYWYRQDPGQGLRLIYYSQIVNDFQKGDIAEGYSVSREKKESFPLTVTSAQKNPTAFYLCASRRQGMNTEAFFGQGTRLTVV.

The table lists this clone with a count of one. This chain uses TRBV5-3 with TRBJ2-7; D is perhaps TRBD2 (5 bases). TRBV5-3 is sorted into the ORF group, with uncertain function. V lost 0 bases and J lost 0, with 13 bases in between. The CDR3 length is 16 residues. The CDR3 region is CARSLDLSGCSYEQYF. The CDR3 DNA follows: TGTGCCAGAAGCTTGGACCTTTCGGGATGCTCCTACGAGCAGTACTTC.

This clone was seen a single time. The chain links TRBV2 to TRBJ1-1; tentatively, D is TRBD1 (6 bases). CDR3 length: 19 amino acids. Per the germline V gene, CDR1 is SNHLY and CDR2 is FYNNEI. The ends were cut back, 6 bases at V and 0 bases at J, with 26 bases in the middle. CDR3 coding DNA: TGTGCCAGCAGCGTAACCGGGGACGACAGGCCCCCGATGAACACTGAAGCTTTCTTT. Protein sequence: CASSVTGDDRPPMNTEAFF.

In its sample, this clone was seen a few times. The genes are TRBV5-6 and TRBJ2-7, with 9 bases that match TRBD2. This CDR3 is 16 amino acids long. Trimming cost V 4 bases and J 5 bases; bases outside gene matches: 13. Germline-derived CDR1 and CDR2 are SGHDT and YYEEEE. The CDR3 sequence is CASSGFLAGEGNEQYF. The CDR3 DNA follows: TGTGCCAGCAGCGGATTTTTAGCGGGAGAGGGCAACGAGCAGTACTTC.

The genes are TRBV25-1 and TRBJ2-3; D ambiguous. The CDR3 spans 13 residues. Germline CDR1 MGHDK, CDR2 SYGVNS. Trimming shortened V by 0 bases and J by 1 base, and 2 bases separated the two germline ends. The CDR3 spells CASSEYGTDTQYF. The CDR3 nucleotides read TGTGCCAGCAGTGAATACGGCACAGATACGCAGTATTTT.

V usage is TRBV6-1 and J usage is TRBJ2-7, with 8 bases fitting TRBD2. V was pared by 0 bases and J by 2 bases, with 3 bases of the junction left unmatched. The length of the CDR3 is 15 residues. Germline V gene data show CDR1 as MNHNS and CDR2 as SASEGT. The CDR3 region is CASSEAAGGPYEQYF. For the CDR3, the DNA is TGTGCCAGCAGTGAAGCGGCGGGGGGTCCCTACGAGCAGTACTTC.

This clone was seen at least ten times. CDR3 sequence: CASSRTDRDNEQYF. The CDR3 DNA reads as TGTGCCAGCAGCCGGACGGACAGGGACAACGAGCAGTACTTC. The gene calls are TRBV5-4 and TRBJ2-7; 8 bases map to TRBD1. In germline, CDR1 is SGHNT, CDR2 YYREEE (reference sequence). CDR3 length: 14 amino acids. Trimming removed 4 bases from V and 5 bases from J; junction bases left unmatched: 8.

The chain has TRBV5-4 and TRBJ1-1, with TRBD1 as a possible D gene (6 bases). CDR1 is SGHNT and CDR2 is YYREEE in the germline V gene (reference sequence). Trimming took 0 bases from V and 1 from J, leaving 7 bases between them. This CDR3 spans 14 amino acids. In DNA, the CDR3 is TGTGCCAGCAGCTTGGACAGGGAGAACACTGAAGCTTTCTTT. Translating gives CASSLDRENTEAFF.

J is TRBJ1-5 and V is TRBV19; 7 bases are shared with TRBD1. Germline V gene data show CDR1 as LNHDA and CDR2 as SQIVND (reference sequence). The trim removed 3 bases at V and 4 bases at J, leaving 6 bases unmatched. The CDR3 is made up of 15 amino acids. The CDR3 here is CASSITGAKNQPQHF. CDR3 nucleotides: TGTGCCAGTAGTATCACAGGGGCGAAGAATCAGCCCCAGCATTTT.

The chain couples TRBV2 to TRBJ2-4; maybe TRBD2 (7 bases). The CDR3 runs to 12 residues. Germline CDR1 SNHLY, CDR2 FYNNEI. Trimming took 7 bases from V and 7 from J, leaving 11 bases between them. CDR3 amino acids: CASMRGGNIQYF. DNA for the CDR3: TGTGCCAGCATGAGGGGGGGGAACATTCAGTACTTC.

This clone appeared once. The chain combines TRBV15 with TRBJ2-3; D is uncertain. The CDR3 contains 13 residues. The V end was cut by 0 bases, the J end by 5 bases, with 6 bases between. CDR1 LNHNV and CDR2 YYDKDF come from the germline V gene (reference sequence). CDR3 region: CATSRDLGDTQYF. CDR3 coding DNA: TGTGCCACCAGCAGAGATCTAGGAGATACGCAGTATTTT.